This T cell receptor (beta chain) was captured by sequencing in a study of blood T cell repertoires in COVID-19. This CDR3 is 15 amino acids long. Germline V lookup: CDR1 SGHDN, CDR2 FVKESK. Losses at the gene ends were 1 base for V and 7 bases for J; bases not matched to a gene: 5. Clones were read by immunoSEQ multiplex PCR, and TCRdb kept only the in-frame ones, dropping some. The top ten clones hold around two fifths of a sample with nearly 45,000 clones, around 80% of them seen once. The rearrangement links TRBV14 to TRBJ1-4, with 8 bases identical to TRBD1. This clonotype originated in a human donor in a cohort sampled during active COVID-19. Source material: peripheral blood. In DNA, the CDR3 is TGTGCCAGCAGCCAAGCCAGGGGGCGCTTTGAAAAACTGTTTTTT. This encodes CASSQARGRFEKLFF.